This T cell receptor (beta chain) emerged from a study of blood T cell repertoires in COVID-19. Study-wide context: The United States, Italy and Spain were the sources of the acute and convalescent COVID-19 samples. T cells, B-cell-depleted T cells, or PBMCs provided the cDNA or gDNA that served as material.

Seattle-derived patients entered the study during active infection and were followed longitudinally. Germline-derived CDR1 and CDR2 are SQVTM and ANQGSEA. Trimming cost V 0 bases and J 7 bases, with 13 bases left between them. The CDR3 has 14 amino acids. Original analysis: Quantification of nucleated cells was approximated via reference gene primer amplification. The assay was immunoSEQ multiplex PCR, and TCRdb's table has in-frame clones only and misses some. V and J calls plus clone size are reproduced from that table; the DNA served to infer D and trimming. The sample contains fewer than 700,000 clones, 85% to 90% of which appear only once.

Material: peripheral blood. The receptor's source is a woman between 45 and 65 years old with COVID-19, enrolled during active disease. V gene TRBV29-1 combines with J gene TRBJ2-1; perhaps TRBD1 as D (6 bases). In DNA form, the CDR3 reads TGCAGCGTTGAAGATCAGGGGACGGCTAATGAGCAGTTCTTC. Translating gives CSVEDQGTANEQFF.